Presented here are 20 T cell receptor beta chains from one specimen sequenced in a study of T cells after yellow fever vaccination. TCRdb processed the 5' RACE reads anew with MiXCR; each CDR3 protein has one entry. The data show about 300,000 distinct CDR3 sequences, around 6.8% seen once. The specimen was PBMCs, collected 35 to 50 days after the first yellow fever vaccination. The receptors here all came from a man aged 18 to 29 who received the YFV17D yellow fever vaccine.

This chain joins TRBV9 and TRBJ2-1, with 7 nucleotides matching TRBD2. Per germline, CDR1 SGDLS and CDR2 YYNGEE. This CDR3 comprises 14 residues. Germline trimming cut 0 bases from V and 9 bases from J; bases unmatched to any gene: 6. CDR3 protein: CASSVGSGEGEQFF. CDR3 nucleotide sequence: TGTGCCAGCAGCGTAGGAAGCGGGGAGGGTGAGCAGTTCTTC.

This clonotype appeared a few times. The rearrangement uses TRBV4-1 and TRBJ2-1; unclear D gene. The germline V and J ends were trimmed by 2 bases and 4 bases, with 12 bases remaining between them. CDR3 length: 15 residues. The germline V gene has CDR1 MGHRA and CDR2 YSYEKL. CDR3 bases: TGCGCCAGCAGCCAAAGGAGTGATCCGTACAATGAGCAGTTCTTC. It codes for CASSQRSDPYNEQFF.

The sample holds a few counts of this clonotype. The V call is TRBV7-9, the J call TRBJ1-2; tentatively, D is TRBD1 (5 bases). The germline V gene encodes CDR1 SEHNR and CDR2 FQNEAQ (reference sequence). V dropped 5 bases and J dropped 7 bases, with 11 bases sitting between them. This CDR3 is built from 12 residues. The CDR3 region is CASSTRGFGYTF. The DNA for the CDR3 is TGTGCCAGCAGCACAAGGGGTTTTGGCTACACCTTC.

For this clonotype: A junction end diverges from the germline sequence, so it may reflect a read error. This chain joins TRBV7-7 and TRBJ1-1; no clear D. Germline V lookup: CDR1 SSHAT, CDR2 FNYEAQ (reference sequence). This CDR3 region has 13 residues. This CDR3 reads CASSPRGWAEAFF. CDR3 nucleotides: TGTGCTAGCAGCCCTAGAGGCTGGGCTGAAGCTTTCTTT.

Here the CDR3 DNA reads TGTGCCACCAGCCGGAACGGGGGGCGAGGTAACACCGGGGAGCTGTTTTTT. Its translation: CATSRNGGRGNTGELFF. V is TRBV15 and J is TRBJ2-2, with D maybe TRBD2 (7 bases). The CDR3 is 17 amino acids. Germline-derived CDR1 and CDR2 are LNHNV and YYDKDF (reference sequence). V was cut by 5 bases and J by 2 bases, with 18 bases left in between.

The chain employs TRBV11-2 and TRBJ2-3; D is uncertain. Trimming cost V 4 bases and J 1 base, with 12 bases left between them. Germline CDR1 SGHAT, CDR2 FQNNGV. This CDR3 is 15 amino acids long. CDR3 coding DNA: TGTGCCAGCAGCTCCGTCCTATCGGGCACAGATACGCAGTATTTT. It translates to CASSSVLSGTDTQYF.

This clonotype was found a few times. The chain couples TRBV4-2 to TRBJ2-7; D perhaps matches TRBD2 (5 bases). CDR3 size: 14 residues. Germline V gene data show CDR1 as LGHNA and CDR2 as YNFKEQ. V lost 4 bases and J 12 bases, leaving 22 bases between the germline ends. CDR3 protein: CASSPADGGLLLYF. Written as DNA, the CDR3 is TGTGCCAGCAGCCCGGCCGATGGAGGACTTCTCTTGTACTTC.

Ten or more counts support this clonotype. The V call is TRBV4-2, the J call TRBJ2-4, with TRBD2 identical over 15 bases. CDR1 is LGHNA and CDR2 is YNFKEQ in the germline V gene. Trimming cost V 5 bases and J 3 bases; bases outside gene matches: 11. This CDR3 contains 19 residues. CDR3 bases: TGTGCCAGCAGCGTCGGACTAGCGGGGGGGTTGTCAGGCAAAAACATTCAGTACTTC. The encoded protein is CASSVGLAGGLSGKNIQYF.

This clonotype was detected only a few times. The rearrangement links TRBV4-1 to TRBJ1-6; D remains unclear. The CDR3 runs to 15 residues. The germline CDR1 and CDR2 sequences are MGHRA and YSYEKL. V was clipped by 1 base and J by 4 bases, with 8 bases between them. In nucleotides, the CDR3 is TGCGCCAGCAGCCAAGTACCGCATTATAATTCACCCCTCCACTTT. This encodes CASSQVPHYNSPLHF.

The V and J genes are TRBV5-6 and TRBJ2-7; D remains ambiguous. The V gene's germline CDR1 is SGHDT and CDR2 YYEEEE. The V end was cut by 0 bases, the J end by 0 bases, with 4 bases between. The CDR3 is 13 residues long. In DNA form, the CDR3 reads TGTGCCAGCAGCTTGGGATACTCCTACGAGCAGTACTTC. Its translation is CASSLGYSYEQYF.

V usage is TRBV5-1 and J usage is TRBJ1-6; D is undetermined. The V end was cut by 0 bases, the J end by 9 bases, with 10 bases between. Germline V gene data show CDR1 as SGHRS and CDR2 as YFSETQ. The CDR3 is 14 amino acids. CDR3 region: CASSLGDASSPLHF. In nucleotides, the CDR3 is TGCGCCAGCAGCTTGGGGGATGCCAGTTCACCCCTCCACTTT.

V and J are TRBV5-1 and TRBJ2-5; D might be TRBD1 (5 bases). From germline, CDR1 is SGHRS and CDR2 YFSETQ. This CDR3 comprises 14 residues. Trimming cost V 4 bases and J 7 bases, with 17 bases left between them. CDR3 nucleotide sequence: TGCGCCAGCAGCCCGTCCTCCCCCCAGGGGACCCAGTACTTC. Amino acids: CASSPSSPQGTQYF.

Remarks on this clonotype: Germline is not matched at one junction end, which may reflect a read error. The gene calls are TRBV7-9 and TRBJ1-6; 8 nucleotides line up with TRBD1. Germline loops: CDR1 SEHNR, CDR2 FQNEAQ (reference sequence). The CDR3 is 15 amino acids. CDR3 nucleotides: TGTGCCAGCAGCCAACGGACAGGGAATAACTCACCCCTCCACTTT. This codes for CASSQRTGNNSPLHF.

This rearrangement joins TRBV19 to TRBJ2-1; D might be TRBD2 (8 bases). The CDR3 has 16 amino acids. Germline CDR1 reads LNHDA; CDR2 reads SQIVND (reference sequence). Trimming took 1 base from V and 2 from J, leaving 12 bases between them. The CDR3: CASSIAGRGPYNEQFF. CDR3 nucleotides: TGTGCCAGTAGTATAGCCGGGAGGGGGCCCTACAATGAGCAGTTCTTC.

This clonotype was observed a handful of times. The chain employs TRBV12-3 or TRBV12-4 and TRBJ1-6; weak D call: TRBD1 (5 bases). V lost 11 bases and J 4 bases, leaving 15 bases between the germline ends. The CDR3 spans 14 residues. The chain's CDR3 is CAVRGASYNSPLHF. In DNA, the CDR3 is TGTGCCGTCCGTGGGGCCTCTTATAATTCACCCCTCCACTTT.

This clonotype turned up a few times. The rearrangement uses TRBV14 and TRBJ1-1, with D perhaps matching TRBD1 (6 bases). V was shortened by 0 bases and J by 3 bases, with 11 bases between the two germline ends. The CDR3 consists of 15 residues. CDR1 is SGHDN, CDR2 FVKESK, per germline. CDR3 protein: CASSQDHTGYTEAFF. The DNA for the CDR3 is TGTGCCAGCAGCCAAGATCACACAGGGTACACTGAAGCTTTCTTT. The variable domain in full, completed from reference TRBV14 and TRBJ1-1, reads EAGVTQFPSHSVIEKGQTVTLRCDPISGHDNLYWYRRVMGKEIKFLLHFVKESKQDESGMPNNRFLAERTGGTYSTLKVQPAELEDSGVYFCASSQDHTGYTEAFFGQGTRLTVV.

This clonotype has ten or more counts. This rearrangement joins TRBV7-2 to TRBJ2-7, with D perhaps matching TRBD1 (5 bases). The CDR3 spans 15 residues. The V gene's germline CDR1 is SGHTA and CDR2 FQGNSA. With 1 base removed from V and 1 base from J, the gap between germline ends came to 11 bases. The CDR3 region is CASSLDWGRSYEQYV. CDR3 nucleotides: TGTGCCAGCAGCTTAGATTGGGGCAGATCCTACGAGCAGTACGTC.

This rearrangement joins TRBV20-1 to TRBJ2-1; 11 bases map to TRBD2. The CDR3 has 15 amino acids. Unmatched junction bases numbered 9, after V lost 7 bases and J lost 4 bases. Germline values: CDR1 DFQATT, CDR2 SNEGSKA (reference sequence). In DNA, the CDR3 is TGCAGTGTTCCAACCACTAGCGGGGGATACAATGAGCAGTTCTTC. As protein: CSVPTTSGGYNEQFF.

This clonotype was found many times. V and J are TRBV7-8 and TRBJ2-5, with D perhaps matching TRBD1 or TRBD2 (5 bases each). The V end lost 1 base, the J end lost 5 bases, and 20 bases lay between the germline ends. This CDR3 contains 17 residues. CDR1 is SGHVS, CDR2 FQNEAQ, per germline. The CDR3 DNA reads as TGTGCCAGCAGCTTAGGTTACCGGGACGGAACCTTCGAGACCCAGTACTTC. Translation gives CASSLGYRDGTFETQYF.

This clonotype was recorded a few times. The chain joins TRBV5-1 to TRBJ1-2; 7 positions agree with TRBD1. This CDR3 has 14 residues. Germline V gene lookup returns CDR1 SGHRS and CDR2 YFSETQ. Unmatched junction bases numbered 4, after V lost 5 bases and J lost 0 bases. The CDR3 loop reads CASRPGTANYGYTF. Here the CDR3 DNA reads TGCGCCAGCAGACCCGGGACAGCTAACTATGGCTACACCTTC.